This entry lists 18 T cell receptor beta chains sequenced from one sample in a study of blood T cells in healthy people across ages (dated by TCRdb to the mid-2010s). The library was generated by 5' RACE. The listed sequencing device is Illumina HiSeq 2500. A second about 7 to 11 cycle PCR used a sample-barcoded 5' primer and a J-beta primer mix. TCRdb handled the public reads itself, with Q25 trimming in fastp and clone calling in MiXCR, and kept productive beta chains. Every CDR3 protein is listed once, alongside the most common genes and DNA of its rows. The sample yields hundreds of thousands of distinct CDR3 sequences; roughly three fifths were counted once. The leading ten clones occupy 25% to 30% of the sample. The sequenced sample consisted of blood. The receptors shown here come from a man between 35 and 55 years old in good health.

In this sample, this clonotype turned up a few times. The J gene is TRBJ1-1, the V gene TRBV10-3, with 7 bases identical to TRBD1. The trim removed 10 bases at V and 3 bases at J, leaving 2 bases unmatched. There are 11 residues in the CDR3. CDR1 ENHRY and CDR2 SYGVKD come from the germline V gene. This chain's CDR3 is CATGQDTEAFF. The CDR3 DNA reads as TGTGCCACCGGACAGGACACTGAAGCTTTCTTT.

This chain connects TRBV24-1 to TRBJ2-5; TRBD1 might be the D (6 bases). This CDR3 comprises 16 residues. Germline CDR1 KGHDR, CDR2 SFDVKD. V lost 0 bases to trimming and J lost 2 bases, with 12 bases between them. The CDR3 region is CATSDLSRGNQETQYF. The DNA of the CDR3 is TGTGCCACCAGTGATTTGTCCAGGGGAAATCAAGAGACCCAGTACTTC.

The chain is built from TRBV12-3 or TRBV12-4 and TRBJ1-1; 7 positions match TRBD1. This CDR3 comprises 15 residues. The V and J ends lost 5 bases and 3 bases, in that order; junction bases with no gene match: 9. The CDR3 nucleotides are TGTGCCAGCAGTCTACAAACAGGGGTCGACACTGAAGCTTTCTTT. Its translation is CASSLQTGVDTEAFF.

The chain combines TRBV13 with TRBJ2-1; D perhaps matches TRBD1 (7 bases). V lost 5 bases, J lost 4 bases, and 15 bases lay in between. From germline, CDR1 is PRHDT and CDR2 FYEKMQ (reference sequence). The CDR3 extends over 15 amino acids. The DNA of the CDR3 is TGTGCCAGCAGCCCGGAGGGGGCCCTTTACAATGAGCAGTTCTTC. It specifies CASSPEGALYNEQFF.

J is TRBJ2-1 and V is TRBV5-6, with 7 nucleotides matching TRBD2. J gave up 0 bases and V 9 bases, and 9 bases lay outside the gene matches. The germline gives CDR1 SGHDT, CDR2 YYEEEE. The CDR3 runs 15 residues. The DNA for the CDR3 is TGTGCCACCCACAGCGGGGTTAGCTCCTACAATGAGCAGTTCTTC. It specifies CATHSGVSSYNEQFF.

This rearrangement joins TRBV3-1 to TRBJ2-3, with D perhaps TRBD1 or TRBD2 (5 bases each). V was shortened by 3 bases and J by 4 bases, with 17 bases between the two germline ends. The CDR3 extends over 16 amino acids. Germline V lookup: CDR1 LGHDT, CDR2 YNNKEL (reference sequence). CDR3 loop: CASSHSQGVGPDTQYF. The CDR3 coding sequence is TGTGCCAGCAGCCATTCTCAGGGAGTCGGCCCAGATACGCAGTATTTT.

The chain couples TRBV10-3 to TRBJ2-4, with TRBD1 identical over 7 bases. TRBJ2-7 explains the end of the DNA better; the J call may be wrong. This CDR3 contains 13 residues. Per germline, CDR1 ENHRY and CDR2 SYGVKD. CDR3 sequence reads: CAIGGTDSHEQYF. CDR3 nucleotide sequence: TGTGCCATCGGTGGGACAGACTCACACGAGCAGTACTTC.

CDR3 DNA sequence: TGTGCCAGCAGCAAAAGGACAGGGAATCAGCCCCAGCATTTT. It translates to CASSKRTGNQPQHF. The chain uses TRBV13 and TRBJ1-5; the match to TRBD1 covers 8 bases. Germline loops: CDR1 PRHDT, CDR2 FYEKMQ (reference sequence). The V and J ends lost 5 bases and 4 bases, in that order; junction bases with no gene match: 4. This CDR3 contains 14 residues.

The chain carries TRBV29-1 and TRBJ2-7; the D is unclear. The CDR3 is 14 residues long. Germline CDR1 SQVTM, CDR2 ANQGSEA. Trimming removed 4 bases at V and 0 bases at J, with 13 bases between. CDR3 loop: CSVVGTLGSYEQYF. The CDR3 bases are TGCAGCGTTGTAGGCACCTTGGGCTCCTACGAGCAGTACTTC.

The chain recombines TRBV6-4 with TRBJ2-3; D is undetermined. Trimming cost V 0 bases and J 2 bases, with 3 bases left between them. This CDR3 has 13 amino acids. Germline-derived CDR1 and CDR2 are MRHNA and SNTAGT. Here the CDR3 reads CASSDSPTDTQYF. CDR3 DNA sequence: TGTGCCAGCAGTGACTCACCCACAGATACGCAGTATTTT.

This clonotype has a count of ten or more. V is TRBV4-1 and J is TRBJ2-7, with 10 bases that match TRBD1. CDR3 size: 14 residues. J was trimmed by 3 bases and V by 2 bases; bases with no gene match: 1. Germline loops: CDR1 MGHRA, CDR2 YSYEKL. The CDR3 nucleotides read TGCGCCAGCAGCCAAAGGACAGGGGGCTACGAGCAGTACTTC. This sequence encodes CASSQRTGGYEQYF.

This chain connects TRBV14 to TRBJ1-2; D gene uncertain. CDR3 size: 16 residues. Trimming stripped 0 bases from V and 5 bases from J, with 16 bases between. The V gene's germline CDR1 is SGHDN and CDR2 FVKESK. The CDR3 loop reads CASSQEVDWTGYGYTF. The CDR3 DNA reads TGTGCCAGCAGCCAAGAGGTAGATTGGACGGGTTATGGCTACACCTTC. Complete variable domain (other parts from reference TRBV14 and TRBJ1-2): EAGVTQFPSHSVIEKGQTVTLRCDPISGHDNLYWYRRVMGKEIKFLLHFVKESKQDESGMPNNRFLAERTGGTYSTLKVQPAELEDSGVYFCASSQEVDWTGYGYTFGSGTRLTVV.

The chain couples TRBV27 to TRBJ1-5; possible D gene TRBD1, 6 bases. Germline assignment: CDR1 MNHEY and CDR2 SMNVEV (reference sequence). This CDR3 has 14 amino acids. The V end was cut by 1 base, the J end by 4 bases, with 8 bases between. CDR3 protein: CASSLLGANQPQHF. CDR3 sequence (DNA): TGTGCCAGCAGTTTATTGGGGGCGAATCAGCCCCAGCATTTT.

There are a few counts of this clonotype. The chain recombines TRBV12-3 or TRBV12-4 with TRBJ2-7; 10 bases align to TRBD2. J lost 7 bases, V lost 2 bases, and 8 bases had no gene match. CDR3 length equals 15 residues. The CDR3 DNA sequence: TGTGCCAGCAGTTTATCGCTAGCGGGAGAGAAAGAGCAGTACTTC. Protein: CASSLSLAGEKEQYF.

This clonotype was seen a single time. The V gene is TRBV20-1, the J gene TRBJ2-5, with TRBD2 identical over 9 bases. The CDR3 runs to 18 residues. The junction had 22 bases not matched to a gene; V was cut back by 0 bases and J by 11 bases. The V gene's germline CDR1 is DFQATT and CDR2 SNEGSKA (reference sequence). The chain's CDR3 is CSARDYLHSGGGGDEQYF. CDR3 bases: TGCAGTGCTAGAGATTACCTTCATAGCGGGGGCGGTGGGGATGAGCAGTACTTC.

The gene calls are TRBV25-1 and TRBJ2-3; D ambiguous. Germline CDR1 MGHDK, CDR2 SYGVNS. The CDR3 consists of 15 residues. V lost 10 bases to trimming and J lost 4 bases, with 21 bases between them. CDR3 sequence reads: CATTSFQSSPDTQYF. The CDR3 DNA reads TGTGCCACCACGAGCTTTCAAAGTTCCCCAGATACGCAGTATTTT. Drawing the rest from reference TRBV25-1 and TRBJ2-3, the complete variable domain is EADIYQTPRYLVIGTGKKITLECSQTMGHDKMYWYQQDPGMELHLIHYSYGVNSTEKGDLSSESTVSRIRTEHFPLTLESARPSHTSQYLCATTSFQSSPDTQYFGPGTRLTVL.

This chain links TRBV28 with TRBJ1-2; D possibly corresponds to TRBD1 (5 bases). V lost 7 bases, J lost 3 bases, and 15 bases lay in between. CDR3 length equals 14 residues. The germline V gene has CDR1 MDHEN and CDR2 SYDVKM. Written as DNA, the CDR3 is TGTGCCAGCAATTCCCCTCAGGGAGACTATGGCTACACCTTC. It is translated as CASNSPQGDYGYTF.

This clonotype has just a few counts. The CDR3 region has the DNA TGCAGTGCTGCCCCAGTTGGTGAGCAGTTCTTC. It translates to CSAAPVGEQFF. V is TRBV20-1 and J is TRBJ2-1; no clear D. The CDR3 extends over 11 amino acids. CDR1 and CDR2 (germline): DFQATT, SNEGSKA (reference sequence). Trimming left V 5 bases short and J 9 bases short, with 11 bases between.